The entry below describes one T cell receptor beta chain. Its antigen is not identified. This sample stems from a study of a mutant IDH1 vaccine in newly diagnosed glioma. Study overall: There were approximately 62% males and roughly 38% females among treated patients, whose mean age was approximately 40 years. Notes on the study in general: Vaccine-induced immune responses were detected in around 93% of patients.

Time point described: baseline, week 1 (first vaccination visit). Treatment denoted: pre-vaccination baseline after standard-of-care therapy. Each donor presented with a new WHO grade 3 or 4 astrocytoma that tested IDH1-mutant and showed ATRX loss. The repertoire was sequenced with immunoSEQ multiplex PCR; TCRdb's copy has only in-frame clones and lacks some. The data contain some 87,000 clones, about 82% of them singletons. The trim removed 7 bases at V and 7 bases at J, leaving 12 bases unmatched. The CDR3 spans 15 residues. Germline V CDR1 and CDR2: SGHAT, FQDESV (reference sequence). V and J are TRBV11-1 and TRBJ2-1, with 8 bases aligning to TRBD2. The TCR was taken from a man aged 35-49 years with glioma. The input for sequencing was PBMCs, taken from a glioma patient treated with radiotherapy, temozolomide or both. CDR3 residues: CASTPPSGGVNEQFF. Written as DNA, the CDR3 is TGTGCCAGCACCCCACCGTCGGGGGGGGTGAATGAGCAGTTCTTC.